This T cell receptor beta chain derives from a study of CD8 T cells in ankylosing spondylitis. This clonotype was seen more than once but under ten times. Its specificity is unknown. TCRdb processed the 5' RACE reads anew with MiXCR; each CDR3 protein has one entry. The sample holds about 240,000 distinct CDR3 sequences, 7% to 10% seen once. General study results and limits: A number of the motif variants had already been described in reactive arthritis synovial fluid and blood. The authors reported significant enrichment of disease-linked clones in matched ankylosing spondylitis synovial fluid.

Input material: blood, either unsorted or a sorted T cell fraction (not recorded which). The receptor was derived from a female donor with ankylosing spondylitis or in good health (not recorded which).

In DNA form, the CDR3 reads TGTGCCAGCAGTTTGCTTCTCCGGGACAGGGGTACAGATACGCAGTATTTT. This encodes CASSLLLRDRGTDTQYF. This chain uses TRBV28 with TRBJ2-3; 10 bases are a match to TRBD1. CDR3 length: 17 residues. In germline, CDR1 is MDHEN, CDR2 SYDVKM. Trimming at V came to 3 bases and at J to 3 bases, leaving 9 bases not matched to a gene.